This T cell receptor (beta chain) is drawn from a study of T cells in localized non-small cell lung cancer. General study results and limits: Owing to sequencing of a solitary tumor region, heterogeneity cannot be discounted. Increased T cell density in blood showed an association with longer overall survival. Of the top 100 tumor clones, median around 60 were in adjacent lung, approximately 30 among its top 100. Compared with tumor, uninvolved adjacent lung displayed greater T cell clonality, ranking highest overall.

Only in-frame clones appear in the TCRdb table, and some are missing; sequencing was by immunoSEQ multiplex PCR. The table has 20,000 to 30,000 clones, roughly 92% seen once. The CDR3 has 12 residues. Germline CDR1 and CDR2: MDHEN and SYDVKM. Points on this clone: What it binds is unknown. One end of the junction does not line up with germline, which may come from a read error.

This sequence originates from a woman aged 35 to 75 with stage I lung adenocarcinoma. Sequencing used peripheral blood, obtained before any cancer treatment. This chain connects TRBV28 to TRBJ2-3; D is undetermined. CDR3 sequence reads: CVSRRSTDTQYF. DNA for the CDR3: TGTGTCAGCCGGAGAAGCACAGATACGCAGTATTTT.